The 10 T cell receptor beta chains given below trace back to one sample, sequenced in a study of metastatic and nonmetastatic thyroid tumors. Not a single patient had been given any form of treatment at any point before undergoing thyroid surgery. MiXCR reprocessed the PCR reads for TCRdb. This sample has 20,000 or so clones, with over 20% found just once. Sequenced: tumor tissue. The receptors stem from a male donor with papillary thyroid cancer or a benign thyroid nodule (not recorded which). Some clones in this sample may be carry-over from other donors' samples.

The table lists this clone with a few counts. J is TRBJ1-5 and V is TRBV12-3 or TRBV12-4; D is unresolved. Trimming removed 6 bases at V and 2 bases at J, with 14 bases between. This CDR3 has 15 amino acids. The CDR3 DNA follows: TGTGCCAGCAGCCTGTGGGGTGAAGGCAATCAGCCCCAGCATTTT. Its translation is CASSLWGEGNQPQHF.

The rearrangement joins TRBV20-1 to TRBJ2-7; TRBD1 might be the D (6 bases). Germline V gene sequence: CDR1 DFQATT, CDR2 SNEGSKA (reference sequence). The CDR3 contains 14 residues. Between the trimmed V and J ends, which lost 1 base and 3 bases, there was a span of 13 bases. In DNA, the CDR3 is TGCAGTGCTAGAGTTGTCCGGGACATCTACGAGCAGTACTTC. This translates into CSARVVRDIYEQYF.

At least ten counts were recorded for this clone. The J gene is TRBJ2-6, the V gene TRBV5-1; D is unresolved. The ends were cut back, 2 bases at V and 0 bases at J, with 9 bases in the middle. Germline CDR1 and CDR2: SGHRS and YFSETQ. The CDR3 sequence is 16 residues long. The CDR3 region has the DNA TGCGCCAGCAGCTTTAGTCAGTCCTCTGGGGCCAACGTCCTGACTTTC. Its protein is CASSFSQSSGANVLTF.

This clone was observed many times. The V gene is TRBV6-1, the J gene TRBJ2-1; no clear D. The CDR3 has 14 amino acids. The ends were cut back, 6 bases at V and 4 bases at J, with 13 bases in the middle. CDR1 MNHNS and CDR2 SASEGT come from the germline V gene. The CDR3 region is CASRLANVYNEQFF. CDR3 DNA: TGTGCCAGCAGGTTGGCAAACGTATACAATGAGCAGTTCTTC.

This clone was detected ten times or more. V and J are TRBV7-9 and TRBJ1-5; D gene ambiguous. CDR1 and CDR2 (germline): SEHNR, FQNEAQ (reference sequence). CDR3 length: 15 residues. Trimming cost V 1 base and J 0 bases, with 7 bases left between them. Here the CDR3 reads CASSLDGYSNQPQHF. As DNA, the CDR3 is TGTGCCAGCAGCTTAGATGGATATAGCAATCAGCCCCAGCATTTT. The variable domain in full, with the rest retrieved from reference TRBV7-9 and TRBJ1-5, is DTGVSQNPRHKITKRGQNVTFRCDPISEHNRLYWYRQTLGQGPEFLTYFQNEAQLEKSRLLSDRFSAERPKGSFSTLEIQRTEQGDSAMYLCASSLDGYSNQPQHFGDGTRLSIL.

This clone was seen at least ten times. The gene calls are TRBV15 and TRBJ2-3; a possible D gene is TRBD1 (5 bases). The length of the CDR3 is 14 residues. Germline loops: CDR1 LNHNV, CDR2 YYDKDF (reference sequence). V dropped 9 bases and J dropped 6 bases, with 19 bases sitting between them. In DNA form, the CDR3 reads TGTGCCACGTCACAGGTAGCTGGGTTGGATACGCAGTATTTT. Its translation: CATSQVAGLDTQYF. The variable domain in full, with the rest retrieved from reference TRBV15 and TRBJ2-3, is DAMVIQNPRYQVTQFGKPVTLSCSQTLNHNVMYWYQQKSSQAPKLLFHYYDKDFNNEADTPDNFQSRRPNTSFCFLDIRSPGLGDTAMYLCATSQVAGLDTQYFGPGTRLTVL.

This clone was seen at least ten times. CDR3 in DNA: TGCGCCAGCAGCTTAGGGGGCGTTTGGAACACTGAAGCTTTCTTT. Translation gives CASSLGGVWNTEAFF. V gene TRBV5-1 combines with J gene TRBJ1-1; TRBD1 agrees at 7 bases. Looked up from germline, CDR1 is SGHRS and CDR2 is YFSETQ. The V segment lost 2 bases and the J segment 1 base; nucleotides outside the gene matches: 5. The CDR3 has 15 residues.

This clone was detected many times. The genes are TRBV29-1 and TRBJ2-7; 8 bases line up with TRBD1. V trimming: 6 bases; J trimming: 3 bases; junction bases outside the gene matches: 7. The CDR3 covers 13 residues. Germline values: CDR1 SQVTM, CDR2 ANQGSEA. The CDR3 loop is CSVARQGRYEQYF. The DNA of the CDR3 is TGCAGCGTGGCCCGACAGGGGCGCTACGAGCAGTACTTC.

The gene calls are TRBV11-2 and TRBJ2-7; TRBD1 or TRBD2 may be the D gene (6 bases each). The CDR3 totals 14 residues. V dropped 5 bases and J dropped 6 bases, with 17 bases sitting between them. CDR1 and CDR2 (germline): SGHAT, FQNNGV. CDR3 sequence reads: CASSKVGGWAEQYF. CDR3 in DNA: TGTGCCAGCAGCAAAGTCGGGGGCTGGGCCGAGCAGTACTTC.

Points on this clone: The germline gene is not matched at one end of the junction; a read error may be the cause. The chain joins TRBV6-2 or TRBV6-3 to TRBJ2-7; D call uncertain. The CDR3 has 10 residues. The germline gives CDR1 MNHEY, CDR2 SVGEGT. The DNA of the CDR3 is TGTGGCAGCAGATTACAAATGCTGGACTTC. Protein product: CGSRLQMLDF.